This T cell receptor (beta chain) was documented in a study of shared clonotypes between healthy human individuals. Findings and caveats of the study: Generation probabilities were higher for clonotypes shared across all four sorted-subset donors than for unshared ones.

There are 15 residues in the CDR3. TCRdb's table, derived via immunoSEQ multiplex PCR, lists solely in-frame clones and lacks some. The data show around 2.1 million clones, about 92% seen once. As regards this clone: Its antigen is undetermined.

The naive CD8 population came from CD45RO-negative cells selected for CCR7, without terminally differentiated effector memory CD45RA+ cells. The TCR comes from a young man in good health. Some clones in this sample may be carry-over from other donors' samples. The chain has TRBV21-1 and TRBJ2-3. TRBV21-1 represents a pseudogene. Sequencing was carried out using naive CD8+ T cells from PBMCs. The CDR3 reads CASSPPRGCTDTQYF. The CDR3 DNA reads as TGTGCCAGCTCCCCCCCGAGGGGCTGCACAGATACGCAGTATTTT.